The 12 T cell receptor beta chains given below trace back to one sample, sequenced in a study of PD-1 blockade in mismatch repair-deficient tumors. TCRdb's table, derived via immunoSEQ multiplex PCR, lists solely in-frame clones and lacks some. The sample gives about 9,100 clones, approximately 89% of which show up once; around 0.97% is in the top ten. The sample in question was PBMCs, obtained less than 47 weeks after starting pembrolizumab. These receptors were taken from an adult with mismatch repair-deficient cancer.

The rearrangement links TRBV30 to TRBJ1-4; D perhaps matches TRBD1 (6 bases). CDR3 length equals 14 residues. V was trimmed by 1 base and J by 3 bases, leaving 9 bases between them. Germline CDR1 and CDR2: GTSNPN and SVGIG (reference sequence). CDR3 in DNA: TGTGCCTGGAGTGGGACAGTTCCTAATGAAAAACTGTTTTTT. This sequence encodes CAWSGTVPNEKLFF. Full variable domain (outside the CDR3, taken from reference TRBV30 and TRBJ1-4): SQTIHQWPATLVQPVGSPLSLECTVEGTSNPNLYWYRQAAGRGLQLLFYSVGIGQISSEVPQNLSASRPQDRQFILSSKKLLLSDSGFYLCAWSGTVPNEKLFFGSGTQLSVL.

The chain links TRBV29-1 to TRBJ2-1, with 14 bases identical to TRBD2. Germline trimming cut 7 bases from V and 8 bases from J; bases unmatched to any gene: 13. This CDR3 has 16 residues. In germline, CDR1 is SQVTM, CDR2 ANQGSEA. The CDR3 DNA follows: TGCAGCGGCCAAGGGGGGACTAGCGGGAGCGGTTATGAGCAGTTCTTC. Amino acids: CSGQGGTSGSGYEQFF.

The chain links TRBV21-1 to TRBJ2-5; the D segment call TRBD2 is taken from the table without a DNA check. TRBV21-1 is termed a pseudogene. CDR3 length: 17 amino acids. The CDR3 sequence is CASSLPGLAGHQETQYF. The CDR3 coding sequence is TGTGCCAGCAGCTTACCGGGACTAGCGGGACACCAAGAGACCCAGTACTTC.

The V and J genes are TRBV10-3 and TRBJ2-1; D is uncertain. V lost 5 bases and J lost 3, with 5 bases in between. Per the germline V gene, CDR1 is ENHRY and CDR2 is SYGVKD. This CDR3 comprises 12 residues. The CDR3 loop reads CAISFNYNEQFF. The CDR3 nucleotides are TGTGCCATCAGTTTCAACTACAATGAGCAGTTCTTC.

J is TRBJ2-3 and V is TRBV2; 9 positions agree with TRBD2. This CDR3 has 16 residues. V was clipped by 4 bases and J by 3 bases; unmatched bases: 8. Germline values: CDR1 SNHLY, CDR2 FYNNEI. The CDR3 nucleotides read TGTGCCAGCAGTGGATGGCGGGAGGGCCCGACAGATACGCAGTATTTT. Amino acids: CASSGWREGPTDTQYF.

The V gene is TRBV9, the J gene TRBJ2-5, with TRBD1 matching over 12 bases. From germline, CDR1 is SGDLS and CDR2 YYNGEE. Trimming removed 4 bases from V and 4 bases from J; junction bases left unmatched: 14. CDR3 length equals 18 residues. For the CDR3, the DNA is TGTGCCAGCAGCATCTTTGGGACAGGGGGCGCAGGTTCAGAGACCCAGTACTTC. This codes for CASSIFGTGGAGSETQYF.

This clone was detected once. The chain couples TRBV5-4 to TRBJ1-1; TRBD1 is a possible D gene (5 bases). The CDR3 extends over 15 amino acids. Trimming removed 5 bases from V and 2 bases from J, with 16 bases in between. Germline V gives CDR1 SGHNT, CDR2 YYREEE (reference sequence). CDR3 loop: CASRYTGNSNTEAFF. In nucleotides, the CDR3 is TGTGCCAGCAGATATACAGGTAATTCTAACACTGAAGCTTTCTTT.

This sequence joins TRBV11-3 and TRBJ2-1, with TRBD2 as a possible D gene (5 bases). There are 15 residues in the CDR3. V lost 0 bases and J 8 bases, leaving 14 bases between the germline ends. Germline V gene lookup returns CDR1 SGHNT and CDR2 YENEEA. CDR3 amino acids: CASSLEAASLDEQFF. CDR3 DNA sequence: TGTGCCAGCAGCTTAGAAGCGGCTAGCTTGGATGAGCAGTTCTTC.

The gene calls are TRBV9 and TRBJ1-1, with 7 bases identical to TRBD1. Per germline, CDR1 SGDLS and CDR2 YYNGEE. V was pared by 3 bases and J by 5 bases, with 10 bases of the junction left unmatched. This CDR3 region has 15 residues. CDR3 bases: TGTGCCAGCAGCGCAGAACTACAGGGGAGAACTGAAGCTTTCTTT. Translating gives CASSAELQGRTEAFF.

The rearrangement links TRBV5-4 to TRBJ2-5; TRBD1 aligns across 9 bases. From germline, CDR1 is SGHNT and CDR2 YYREEE (reference sequence). The CDR3 has 16 residues. Trimming removed 0 bases from V and 6 bases from J; junction bases left unmatched: 9. The CDR3 DNA reads TGTGCCAGCAGCTTGGACGGGGGGACAGGGAGTAAGACCCAGTACTTC. Its translation: CASSLDGGTGSKTQYF.

The chain is built from TRBV29-1 and TRBJ2-3; 12 bases line up with TRBD2. Germline V gene sequence: CDR1 SQVTM, CDR2 ANQGSEA. The CDR3 loop spans 15 amino acids. V shed 5 bases, J shed 2 bases, and the junction held 5 bases outside the gene matches. The chain's CDR3 is CSVTTSGGPTDTQYF. CDR3 bases: TGCAGCGTTACGACTAGCGGGGGACCCACAGATACGCAGTATTTT.

V usage is TRBV11-3 and J usage is TRBJ2-2, with D maybe TRBD2 (6 bases). Trimming cost V 5 bases and J 3 bases, with 7 bases left between them. This CDR3 has 13 amino acids. Germline CDR1 reads SGHNT; CDR2 reads YENEEA. CDR3 nucleotides: TGTGCCAGCAGCCGACTAGACACCGGGGAGCTGTTTTTT. It translates to CASSRLDTGELFF.